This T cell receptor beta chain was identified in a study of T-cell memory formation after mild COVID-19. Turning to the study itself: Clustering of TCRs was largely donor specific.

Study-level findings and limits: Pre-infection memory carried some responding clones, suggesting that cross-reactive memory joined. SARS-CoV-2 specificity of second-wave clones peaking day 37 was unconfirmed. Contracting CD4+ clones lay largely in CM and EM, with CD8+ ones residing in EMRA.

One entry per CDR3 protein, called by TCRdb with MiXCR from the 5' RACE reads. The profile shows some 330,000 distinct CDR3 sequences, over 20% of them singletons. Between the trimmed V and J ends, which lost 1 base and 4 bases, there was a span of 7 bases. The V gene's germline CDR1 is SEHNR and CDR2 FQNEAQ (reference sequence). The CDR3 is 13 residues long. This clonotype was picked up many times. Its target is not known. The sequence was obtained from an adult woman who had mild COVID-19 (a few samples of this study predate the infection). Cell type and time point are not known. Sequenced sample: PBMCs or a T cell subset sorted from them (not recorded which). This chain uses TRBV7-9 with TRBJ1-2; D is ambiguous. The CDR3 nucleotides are TGTGCCAGCAGCTTAGTAAGGGCCTATGGCTACACCTTC. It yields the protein CASSLVRAYGYTF.